This T cell receptor (beta chain) was observed in a study of blood T cell repertoires in COVID-19. Overall study context: Sites in the United States, Italy and Spain provided acute and convalescent COVID-19 samples.

Original analysis: For nucleated cells, counts were estimated from reference gene primer amplification. Using immunoSEQ multiplex PCR, the repertoire was profiled, and TCRdb retains in-frame clones only, with some absent. V, J and clone size are taken as reported in that table, and D and trimming were inferred from the DNA itself. The sample lists a few hundred thousand clones; roughly 86% were seen once. Residents of approximately 25 US areas, aged roughly 18 to 90 years, made up the participants. Two negative PCRs, clearance, or symptom resolution characterized the recovered Cohort 3 donors. Trimming shortened V by 0 bases and J by 1 base, and 12 bases separated the two germline ends. The CDR3 totals 16 residues. Germline V gene lookup returns CDR1 ENHRY and CDR2 SYGVKD.

This rearrangement joins TRBV10-3 to TRBJ2-5, with D possibly TRBD2 on 5 matching bases. Sequencing was done on a sample of PBMCs or T cells enriched from blood (not recorded which). This TCR came from a woman aged 50 to 65 who had recovered from COVID-19. This chain's CDR3 is CAISESTGTAQETQYF. The CDR3 DNA reads TGTGCCATCAGTGAGTCGACGGGAACAGCCCAAGAGACCCAGTACTTC.